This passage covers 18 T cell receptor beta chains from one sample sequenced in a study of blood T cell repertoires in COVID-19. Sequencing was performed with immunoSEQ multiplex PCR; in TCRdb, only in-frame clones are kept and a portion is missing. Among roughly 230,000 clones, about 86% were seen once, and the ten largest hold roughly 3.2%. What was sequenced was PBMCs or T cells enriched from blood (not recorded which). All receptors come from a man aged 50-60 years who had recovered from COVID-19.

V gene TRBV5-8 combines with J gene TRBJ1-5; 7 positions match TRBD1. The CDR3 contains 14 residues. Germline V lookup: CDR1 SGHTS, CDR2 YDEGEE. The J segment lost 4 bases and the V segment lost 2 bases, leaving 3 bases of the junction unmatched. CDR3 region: CASSLTGANQPQHF. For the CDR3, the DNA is TGTGCCAGCAGCTTAACAGGGGCTAATCAGCCCCAGCATTTT.

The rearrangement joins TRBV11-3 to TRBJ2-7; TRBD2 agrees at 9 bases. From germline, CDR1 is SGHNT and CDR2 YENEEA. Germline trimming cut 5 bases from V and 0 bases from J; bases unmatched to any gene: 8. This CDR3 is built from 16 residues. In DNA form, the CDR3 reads TGTGCCAGCAGCCAGGTAGCGGGAGAGGTCTCCTACGAGCAGTACTTC. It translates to CASSQVAGEVSYEQYF.

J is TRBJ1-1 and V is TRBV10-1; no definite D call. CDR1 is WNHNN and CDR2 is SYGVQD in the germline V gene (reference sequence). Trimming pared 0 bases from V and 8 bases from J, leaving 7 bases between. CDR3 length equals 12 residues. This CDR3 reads CASSESNREAFF. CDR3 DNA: TGCGCCAGCAGTGAGTCAAACAGAGAAGCTTTCTTT.

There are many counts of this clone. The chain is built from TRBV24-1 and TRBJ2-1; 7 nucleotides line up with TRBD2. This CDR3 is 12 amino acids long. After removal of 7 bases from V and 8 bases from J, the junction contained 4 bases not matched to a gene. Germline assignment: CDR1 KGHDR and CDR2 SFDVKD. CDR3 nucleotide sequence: TGTGCCACCAGCTGGGGGGGGTATGAGCAGTTCTTC. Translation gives CATSWGGYEQFF.

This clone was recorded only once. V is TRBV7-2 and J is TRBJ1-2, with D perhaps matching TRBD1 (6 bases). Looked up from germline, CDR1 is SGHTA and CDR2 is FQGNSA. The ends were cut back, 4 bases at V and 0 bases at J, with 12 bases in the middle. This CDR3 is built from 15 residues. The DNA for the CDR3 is TGTGCCAGCAGCTCCCCCAACAGGGCTAACTATGGCTACACCTTC. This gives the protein CASSSPNRANYGYTF.

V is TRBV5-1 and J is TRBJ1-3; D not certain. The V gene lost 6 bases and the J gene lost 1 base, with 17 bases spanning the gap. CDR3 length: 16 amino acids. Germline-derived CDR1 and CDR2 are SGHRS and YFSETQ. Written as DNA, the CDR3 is TGCGCCAGCAAAGGTGGAGGGCCTAATTCTGGAAACACCATATATTTT. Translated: CASKGGGPNSGNTIYF.

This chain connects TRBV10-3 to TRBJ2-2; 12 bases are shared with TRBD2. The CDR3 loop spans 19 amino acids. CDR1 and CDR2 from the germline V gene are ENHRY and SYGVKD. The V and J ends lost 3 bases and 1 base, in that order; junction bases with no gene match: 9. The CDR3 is CAISERGLAGGLNTGELFF. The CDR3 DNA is TGTGCCATCAGTGAAAGAGGGCTAGCGGGAGGGCTGAACACCGGGGAGCTGTTTTTT.

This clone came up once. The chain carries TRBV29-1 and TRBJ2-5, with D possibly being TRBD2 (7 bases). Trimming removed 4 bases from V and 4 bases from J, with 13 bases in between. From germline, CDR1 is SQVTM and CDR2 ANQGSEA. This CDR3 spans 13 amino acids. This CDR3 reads CSVVGGAGETQYF. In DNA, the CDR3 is TGCAGCGTTGTGGGGGGGGCCGGAGAGACCCAGTACTTC.

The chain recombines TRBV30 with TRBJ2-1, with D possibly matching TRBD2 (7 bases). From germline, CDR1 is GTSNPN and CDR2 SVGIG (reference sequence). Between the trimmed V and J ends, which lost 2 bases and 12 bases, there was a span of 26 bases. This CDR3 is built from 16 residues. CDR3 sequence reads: CAWSLLGAGAPGGQFF. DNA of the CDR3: TGTGCCTGGAGTCTGTTGGGGGCGGGGGCCCCCGGCGGGCAGTTCTTC.

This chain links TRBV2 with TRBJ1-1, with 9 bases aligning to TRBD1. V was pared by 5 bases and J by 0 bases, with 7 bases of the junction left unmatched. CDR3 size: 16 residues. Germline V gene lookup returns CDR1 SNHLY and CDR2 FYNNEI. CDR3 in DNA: TGTGCCAGCAGTAAACAGGGGGCGACCCTGAACACTGAAGCTTTCTTT. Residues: CASSKQGATLNTEAFF.

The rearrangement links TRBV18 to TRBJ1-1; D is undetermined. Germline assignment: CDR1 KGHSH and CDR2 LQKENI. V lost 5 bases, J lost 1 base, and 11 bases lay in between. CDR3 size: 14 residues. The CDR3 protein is CASSSGPSNTEAFF. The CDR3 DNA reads TGTGCCAGCTCATCCGGTCCTTCGAACACTGAAGCTTTCTTT. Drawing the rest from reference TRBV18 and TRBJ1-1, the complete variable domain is NAGVMQNPRHLVRRRGQEARLRCSPMKGHSHVYWYRQLPEEGLKFMVYLQKENIIDESGMPKERFSAEFPKEGPSILRIQQVVRGDSAAYFCASSSGPSNTEAFFGQGTRLTVV.

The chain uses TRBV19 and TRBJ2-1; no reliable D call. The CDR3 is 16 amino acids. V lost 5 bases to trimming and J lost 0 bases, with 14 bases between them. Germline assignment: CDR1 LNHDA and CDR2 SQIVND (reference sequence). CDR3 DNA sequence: TGTGCCAGTAGTTCTACTCCTTTGAGCTCCTACAATGAGCAGTTCTTC. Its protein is CASSSTPLSSYNEQFF.

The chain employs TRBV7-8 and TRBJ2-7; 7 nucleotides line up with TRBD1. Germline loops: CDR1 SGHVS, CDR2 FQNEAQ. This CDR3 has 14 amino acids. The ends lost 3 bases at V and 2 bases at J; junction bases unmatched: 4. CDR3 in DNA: TGTGCCAGCAGCTTTCAGAGGGGGCCCTACGAGCAGTACTTC. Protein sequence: CASSFQRGPYEQYF.

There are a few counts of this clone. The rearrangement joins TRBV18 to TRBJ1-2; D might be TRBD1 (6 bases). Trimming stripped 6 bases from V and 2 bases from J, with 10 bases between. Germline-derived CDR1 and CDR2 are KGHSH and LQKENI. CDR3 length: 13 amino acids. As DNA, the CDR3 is TGTGCCAGCTCGTTCGACAGGAACTATGGCTACACCTTC. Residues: CASSFDRNYGYTF. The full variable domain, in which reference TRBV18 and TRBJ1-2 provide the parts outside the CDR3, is NAGVMQNPRHLVRRRGQEARLRCSPMKGHSHVYWYRQLPEEGLKFMVYLQKENIIDESGMPKERFSAEFPKEGPSILRIQQVVRGDSAAYFCASSFDRNYGYTFGSGTRLTVV.

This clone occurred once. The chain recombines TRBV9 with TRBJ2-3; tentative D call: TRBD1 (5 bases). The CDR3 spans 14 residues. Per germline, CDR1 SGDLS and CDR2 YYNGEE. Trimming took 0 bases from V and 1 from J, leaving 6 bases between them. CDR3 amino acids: CASSVAGRTDTQYF. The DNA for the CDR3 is TGTGCCAGCAGCGTAGCAGGGCGCACAGATACGCAGTATTTT.

In DNA form, the CDR3 reads TGTGCCAGCCGGACAGGGGATATCACTGAAGCTTTCTTT. This translates into CASRTGDITEAFF. The V gene is TRBV19, the J gene TRBJ1-1; 9 bases fit TRBD1. The CDR3 runs 13 residues. The germline V gene has CDR1 LNHDA and CDR2 SQIVND (reference sequence). V shed 9 bases, J shed 4 bases, and the junction held 6 bases outside the gene matches.

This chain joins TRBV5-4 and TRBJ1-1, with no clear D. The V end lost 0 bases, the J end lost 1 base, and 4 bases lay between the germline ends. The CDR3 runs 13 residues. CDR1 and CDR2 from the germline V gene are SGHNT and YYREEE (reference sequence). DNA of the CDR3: TGTGCCAGCAGCTTGGCAGGGAACACTGAAGCTTTCTTT. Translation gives CASSLAGNTEAFF.

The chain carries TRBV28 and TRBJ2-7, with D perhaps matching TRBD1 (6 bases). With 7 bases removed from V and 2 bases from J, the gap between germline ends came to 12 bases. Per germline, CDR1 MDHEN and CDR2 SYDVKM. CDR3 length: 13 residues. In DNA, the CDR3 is TGTGCCAGCATCAGGGGATACCCCTACGAGCAGTACTTC. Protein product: CASIRGYPYEQYF.